This entry lists 5 T cell receptor beta chains sequenced from one sample in a study of graft-versus-host responses after intestinal transplantation. Here immunoSEQ multiplex PCR was the method, and the copy in TCRdb shows in-frame clones only, minus some. This table has about 51,000 clones, around 92% appearing once. These receptors have no identified antigens. Sequenced material: unstimulated CD4+ T cells sorted from spleen or lymph node cells, taken before transplant. The receptors originated from a human donor who was the organ donor for an intestinal transplant.

CDR3 coding DNA: TGTGCCAGCATTAAAAATTTAGGCGGGTATGAGCAGTACTTC. Its translation is CASIKNLGGYEQYF. The chain links TRBV7-2 to TRBJ2-7, with D tentatively TRBD2 (5 bases). Germline loops: CDR1 SGHTA, CDR2 FQGNSA. The CDR3 length is 14 residues. V dropped 7 bases and J dropped 7 bases, with 20 bases sitting between them.

This rearrangement joins TRBV18 to TRBJ2-7, with 7 bases lining up with TRBD1. Germline V gene lookup returns CDR1 KGHSH and CDR2 LQKENI. The CDR3 is 15 residues long. Trimming removed 2 bases from V and 1 base from J; junction bases left unmatched: 5. The DNA of the CDR3 is TGTGCCAGCTCACCATTAGGGACAGTGTCCTACGAGCAGTACTTC. Protein: CASSPLGTVSYEQYF. Full variable domain (outside the CDR3, taken from reference TRBV18 and TRBJ2-7): NAGVMQNPRHLVRRRGQEARLRCSPMKGHSHVYWYRQLPEEGLKFMVYLQKENIIDESGMPKERFSAEFPKEGPSILRIQQVVRGDSAAYFCASSPLGTVSYEQYFGPGTRLTVT.

V is TRBV10-3 and J is TRBJ2-1, with D maybe TRBD2 (6 bases). This CDR3 has 15 residues. Per germline, CDR1 ENHRY and CDR2 SYGVKD. Deletions cut 6 bases from V and 2 bases from J, with 14 bases between. The CDR3 DNA is TGTGCCATCAGAGTCGGTAGCGGTCCCTACAATGAGCAGTTCTTC. Translating gives CAIRVGSGPYNEQFF.

The chain combines TRBV6-5 with TRBJ1-3, with TRBD1 as a possible D gene (5 bases). Germline CDR1 reads MNHEY; CDR2 reads SVGAGI. The CDR3 is 15 amino acids. Trimming shortened V by 6 bases and J by 0 bases, and 12 bases separated the two germline ends. CDR3 residues: CASSFGGTSGNTIYF. CDR3 in DNA: TGTGCCAGCAGCTTCGGGGGGACCTCTGGAAACACCATATATTTT.

The V call is TRBV11-3, the J call TRBJ2-5; D might be TRBD1 (6 bases). Germline lookup yields CDR1 SGHNT and CDR2 YENEEA. The V end was cut by 1 base, the J end by 1 base, with 7 bases between. The length of the CDR3 is 14 residues. CDR3 amino acids: CASSLGGLQETQYF. CDR3 DNA sequence: TGTGCCAGCAGCTTAGGGGGGCTCCAAGAGACCCAGTACTTC.